This entry features one TCR beta chain sequence. Repertoires were generated with immunoSEQ multiplex PCR, while TCRdb's copy carries only in-frame clones and drops some. This sample yields about 170,000 clones, of which 65% to 85% are seen a single time; roughly a tenth belongs to the top ten. These data originate in a study of blood T cell repertoires in COVID-19. About the research overall: The cDNA or gDNA used as material had been derived from T cells, B-cell-depleted T cells, or PBMCs.

The CDR3 extends over 13 amino acids. From germline, CDR1 is LNHDA and CDR2 SQIVND (reference sequence). V was shortened by 3 bases and J by 2 bases, with 8 bases between the two germline ends. This receptor was obtained from a man between 65 and 85 years old with active or convalescent COVID-19. The chain employs TRBV19 and TRBJ2-7; D is possibly TRBD1 (5 bases). The sample was peripheral blood. The CDR3 is CASSMGHTYEQYF. As DNA, the CDR3 is TGTGCCAGTAGTATGGGGCATACCTACGAGCAGTACTTC.